The table lists the clone carrying this T cell receptor (beta chain) with a few counts. This CDR3 spans 16 amino acids. This sample was included in a study of patients and donors after allogeneic stem cell transplantation. TCRdb itself ran the RT-PCR reads through MiXCR, one entry per CDR3 protein. The sample yields about 960,000 distinct CDR3 sequences, more than 15% seen once. Sequencing was done on a sample of blood, either unsorted or a sorted T cell fraction (not recorded which). The gene calls are TRBV21-1 and TRBJ1-3; TRBD1, the D gene given by the table, was not confirmed from the DNA. TRBV21-1 counts as a pseudogene. This TCR was recovered from a human donor who was either an allogeneic HSCT recipient or a stem cell or donor lymphocyte infusion donor (not recorded which). It is not recorded whose cells these are; they may come from a transplant donor. CDR3 region: CASSKVKGARGNTIYF. Here the CDR3 DNA reads TGTGCCAGCAGCAAAGTAAAGGGGGCAAGAGGAAACACCATATATTTT.